Detailed here is one T cell receptor beta chain. The antigen is unknown. The sample is drawn from a study of T cell repertoires in cytomegalovirus infection. Overall study: Through public TCR beta signatures, both CMV infection and matching HLA type were indicated.

Germline V gene data show CDR1 as LNHDA and CDR2 as SQIVND (reference sequence). The CDR3 covers 15 residues. V lost 6 bases and J 4 bases, leaving 16 bases between the germline ends. The study's findings and limits: Clonotypes of TCR beta that were HLA-C-restricted and CMV-specific dominated the ex vivo response. There were carriers of CMV plus the relevant HLA, and cumulative public TCR beta family frequency identified them.

TCRdb recomputed calls from the reads with MiXCR, one row per CDR3 protein. The data hold about 100,000 distinct CDR3 sequences, with 23% observed a single time. The source is a human donor in good health (CMV status not recorded). Some clones in this sample may be carry-over from other donors' samples. Material for sequencing was CD8+ T cells from PBMCs. The chain has TRBV19 and TRBJ1-5, with D possibly being TRBD1 (6 bases). CDR3 coding DNA: TGTGCCAGTAGACCTGGGACATCGACGAATCAGCCCCAGCATTTT. As protein: CASRPGTSTNQPQHF.